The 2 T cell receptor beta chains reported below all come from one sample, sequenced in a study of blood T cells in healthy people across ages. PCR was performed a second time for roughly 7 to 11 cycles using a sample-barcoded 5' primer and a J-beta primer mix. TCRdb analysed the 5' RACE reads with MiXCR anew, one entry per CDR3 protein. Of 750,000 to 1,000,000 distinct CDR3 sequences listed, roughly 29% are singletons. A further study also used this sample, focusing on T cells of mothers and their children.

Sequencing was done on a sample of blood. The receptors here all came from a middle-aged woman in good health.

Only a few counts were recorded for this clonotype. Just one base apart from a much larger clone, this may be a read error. CDR3 bases: TGTGTCAGCAGCTTGGGCAGGGACAACACTGAAGCTTTCTTT. Translating gives CVSSLGRDNTEAFF. The chain links TRBV7-9 to TRBJ1-1, with D tentatively TRBD1 (5 bases). CDR1 is SEHNR and CDR2 is FQNEAQ in the germline V gene (reference sequence). The CDR3 has 14 residues.

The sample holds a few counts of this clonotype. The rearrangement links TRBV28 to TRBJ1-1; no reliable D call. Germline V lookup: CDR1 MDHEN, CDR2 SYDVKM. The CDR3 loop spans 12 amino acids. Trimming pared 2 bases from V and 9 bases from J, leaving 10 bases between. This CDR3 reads CASSLEDLKAFF. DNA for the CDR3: TGTGCCAGCAGTTTAGAAGACCTGAAAGCTTTCTTT.